This TCR beta chain comes out of a study of T cell responses to AZD1222 COVID-19 vaccine (dated by TCRdb to the early 2020s). A note on the overall study: AZD1222 recipients whose second dose came at about 4 weeks and those whose second dose came at about 12 weeks were combined into one group, since spike-specific TCR depth and breadth did not differ between the two schedules. TCR sequencing covered more than 230 trial participants: about 210 given two doses of AZD1222 and 26 given two doses of MenACWY control vaccine. Trial participants were enrolled by age into 18-55, 56-69 and 70-plus year subgroups, with roughly 150, 30 and 60 TCR-sequenced participants respectively.

As to this clone: No cognate antigen has been identified for it. There are no base qualities to consult, and no much larger clone falls within one base.

The CDR3 regions of human TCRbeta chains were analyzed by immunosequencing. The paper's data handling went like this. Repertoire TCRs were matched against a reference library of SARS-CoV-2-specific TCRs generated with the MIRA antigen-specificity platform. Breadth was defined as the fraction of unique TCRs that were SARS-CoV-2-associated. Depth was defined as the fraction of total T cells that were SARS-CoV-2-associated. Using the MIRA data, each spike-specific TCR was assigned both to the spike region to which the TCR was reactive and to a CD4 or CD8 class. Log10-transformed breadth and depth values were compared by one-way ANOVA with Sidak's multiple comparisons tests. The table comes from immuneACCESS by way of TCRdb, which keeps in-frame sequences with V and J called. Part of the clones is missing from these tables; in studies checked, under half for an unresolved V gene and the rest for unknown reasons. V and J calls and clone size are those listed in that table; D and trimming were worked out from the DNA. The sample table holds about 150,000 clones, of which under 95% were seen once. 5% of the sample lies in the top ten.

Points the paper makes about the study in general: After two AZD1222 doses, both the breadth and the depth of spike-specific TCRs were significantly higher than at day 0 and than in MenACWY recipients. In the small 56-69-year group, the increase in depth fell short of significance, most likely because of low power. Conclusions about previously exposed vaccinees were limited because only six or seven AZD1222 recipients were SARS-CoV-2 seropositive at baseline. The vaccine-associated CD4 TCRs covered the entire spike protein, and the dominant responses fell in regions 160-218 and 743-854. Reportedly, almost half of the unique spike-specific TCRs recognized epitopes lying outside the regions that are mutated in the B.1.351 and B.1.1.7 variants. No day 14 peak-response samples were available, so repertoires were characterized only after the peak T cell response. Most participants were white British and females outnumbered males, and the authors suggested that clonal diversity may have been underestimated.

What this sample's time point label stands for: baseline before first vaccination. The vaccinee samples were drawn from two UK trials, COV001 and COV002, one of which was a single-blind randomized controlled phase 2/3 trial testing AZD1222 (ChAdOx1 nCoV-19) in healthy adults. For TCRbeta chain sequencing, PBMC samples were collected from trial participants at day 0 and at day 28 after the second dose. Its CDR3 holds 16 amino acids, cysteine through phenylalanine. The read is trimmed to its CDR3 DNA, 48 bases read in frame from base 1. V is shortened by 3 bases, J by 2 bases, and the region joining them spans 14 bases. CDR1 and CDR2 are drawn from the germline V gene (reference sequence): LNHDA, SQIVND.

The TCR was taken from an adult in good health. This material consisted of peripheral blood, taken on day 0 of AZD1222 vaccination. The rearranged segments are TRBV19 and TRBJ2-1; confidence is insufficient to name the D gene. The DNA reads TGTGCCAGTAGTATTGTGGCCTACCCCCCCTACAATGAGCAGTTCTTC. Its protein product is CASSIVAYPPYNEQFF.